This TCR beta chain was captured by sequencing in a study of early T cells in non-severe SARS-CoV-2 infection. Study at large: Sequenced bulk RNA came from whole blood that was unsorted, and chains were unpaired.

The length of the CDR3 is 18 residues. The germline V gene has CDR1 SEHNR and CDR2 FQNEAQ (reference sequence). The V segment lost 5 bases and the J segment 0 bases; nucleotides outside the gene matches: 12. This clonotype was recorded many times. Unique molecular identifier tags were affixed to discrete cDNA molecules. One entry per CDR3 protein results from TCRdb running MiXCR on the 5' RACE reads. The sample yields about 99,000 distinct CDR3 sequences, approximately 16% seen once. The chain carries TRBV7-9 and TRBJ2-3, with 9 bases aligning to TRBD2. This TCR derives from an adult who was a healthcare worker with PCR-confirmed SARS-CoV-2 infection or an uninfected control (not recorded which). The specimen was whole blood. The CDR3 DNA reads TGTGCCAGCAGCCTTGACCCAGGTAGCGGGAGCAGCACAGATACGCAGTATTTT. Amino acid sequence: CASSLDPGSGSSTDTQYF.